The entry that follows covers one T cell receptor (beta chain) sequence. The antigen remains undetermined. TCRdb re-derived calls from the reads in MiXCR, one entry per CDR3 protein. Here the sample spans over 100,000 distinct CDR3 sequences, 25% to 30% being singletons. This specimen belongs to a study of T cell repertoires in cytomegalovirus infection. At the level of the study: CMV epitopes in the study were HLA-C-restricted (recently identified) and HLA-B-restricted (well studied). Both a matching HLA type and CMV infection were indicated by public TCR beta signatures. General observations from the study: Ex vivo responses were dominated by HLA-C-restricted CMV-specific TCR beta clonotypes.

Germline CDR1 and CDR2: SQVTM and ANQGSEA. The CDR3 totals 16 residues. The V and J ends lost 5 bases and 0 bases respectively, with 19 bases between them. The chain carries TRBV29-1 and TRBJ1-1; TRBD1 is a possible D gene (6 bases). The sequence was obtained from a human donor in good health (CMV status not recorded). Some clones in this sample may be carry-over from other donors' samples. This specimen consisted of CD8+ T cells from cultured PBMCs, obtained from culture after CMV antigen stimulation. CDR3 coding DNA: TGCAGCGTTCGAAATCTAAGACAGGCGATGAACACTGAAGCTTTCTTT. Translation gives CSVRNLRQAMNTEAFF.